Each of the 11 T cell receptor beta chains below was sequenced from the same sample in a study of blood T cell repertoires in COVID-19. TCRdb's copy holds only in-frame clones and misses some; the assay was immunoSEQ multiplex PCR. The top ten clones hold 10% to 15% of a sample with hundreds of thousands of clones, approximately 89% of them seen once. Material: peripheral blood. The origin of the receptors is a woman in her fifties or sixties with COVID-19, enrolled during active disease.

This clone was detected once. This chain links TRBV5-6 with TRBJ1-5, with TRBD1 matching over 9 bases. Germline CDR1 is SGHDT and CDR2 is YYEEEE. The CDR3 runs to 16 residues. Losses at the gene ends were 0 bases for V and 3 bases for J; bases not matched to a gene: 4. CDR3 DNA: TGTGCCAGCAGCTTGGCCAGACAGGGGGACAATCAGCCCCAGCATTTT. Amino acid sequence: CASSLARQGDNQPQHF.

The chain joins TRBV30 to TRBJ2-3, with D perhaps matching TRBD1 (6 bases). V was pared by 4 bases and J by 0 bases, with 11 bases between. The germline gives CDR1 GTSNPN, CDR2 SVGIG (reference sequence). This CDR3 has 14 residues. The CDR3 is CAWTAGASTDTQYF. CDR3 coding DNA: TGTGCCTGGACGGCAGGGGCTAGCACAGATACGCAGTATTTT.

The chain carries TRBV6-5 and TRBJ2-3, with TRBD2 matching over 8 bases. With V trimmed by 6 bases and J by 3 bases, 5 bases remained unmatched. Germline V lookup: CDR1 MNHEY, CDR2 SVGAGI. This CDR3 is built from 14 residues. CDR3: CASSTGLVTDTQYF. The CDR3 region has the DNA TGTGCCAGCAGCACGGGACTAGTGACAGATACGCAGTATTTT.

A single count supports this clone. The V and J genes are TRBV29-1 and TRBJ1-1; no clear D. CDR1 and CDR2 from the germline V gene are SQVTM and ANQGSEA. The ends were cut back, 4 bases at V and 8 bases at J, with 17 bases in the middle. The CDR3 spans 13 residues. CDR3 DNA: TGCAGCGTTGGGCAGGTCCTTGCGGGGGAAGCTTTCTTT. Translated: CSVGQVLAGEAFF.

The chain has TRBV5-1 and TRBJ1-2; 12 bases map to TRBD1. Germline assignment: CDR1 SGHRS and CDR2 YFSETQ. With V trimmed by 4 bases and J by 5 bases, 6 bases remained unmatched. The CDR3 extends over 15 amino acids. CDR3 protein: CASSLGTGGGYGYTF. The CDR3 DNA follows: TGCGCCAGCAGCCTTGGGACAGGGGGCGGGTATGGCTACACCTTC.

The chain links TRBV6-1 to TRBJ2-7; 12 nucleotides align to TRBD2. J was trimmed by 5 bases and V by 2 bases; bases with no gene match: 10. Germline CDR1 and CDR2: MNHNS and SASEGT. The CDR3 runs to 17 residues. This CDR3 reads CASSEFRTSGDLDEQYF. The CDR3 coding sequence is TGTGCCAGCAGTGAATTTAGGACTAGCGGGGACCTGGACGAGCAGTACTTC.

V is TRBV7-9 and J is TRBJ2-1, with a weak D call TRBD2 (5 bases). This CDR3 region has 13 residues. V lost 6 bases and J lost 6, with 12 bases in between. Germline CDR1 is SEHNR and CDR2 is FQNEAQ (reference sequence). The CDR3 protein is CASRRTGGNEQFF. CDR3 coding DNA: TGTGCCAGCAGAAGGACCGGAGGCAATGAGCAGTTCTTC.

The V and J genes are TRBV7-2 and TRBJ2-1; 7 bases map to TRBD2. V lost 4 bases to trimming and J lost 10 bases; unmatched junction nucleotides: 10. Germline V lookup: CDR1 SGHTA, CDR2 FQGNSA. CDR3 length: 14 residues. The CDR3 DNA is TGTGCCAGCAGCTCGCTAGCGGTACTGGGGGAGCAGTTCTTC. Encoded protein: CASSSLAVLGEQFF.

This clone appeared a single time. J is TRBJ2-1 and V is TRBV20-1, with D unclear. The ends were cut back, 1 base at V and 7 bases at J, with 5 bases in the middle. The CDR3 totals 11 residues. Germline loops: CDR1 DFQATT, CDR2 SNEGSKA (reference sequence). CDR3 residues: CSARVPNEQFF. The CDR3 coding sequence is TGCAGTGCTAGAGTCCCTAATGAGCAGTTCTTC.

The V gene is TRBV4-1, the J gene TRBJ2-1; the D gene is possibly TRBD2 (6 bases). The ends were cut back, 1 base at V and 10 bases at J, with 11 bases in the middle. The CDR3 contains 13 residues. Germline CDR1 and CDR2: MGHRA and YSYEKL. CDR3 region: CASSQVGRREQFF. Here the CDR3 DNA reads TGCGCCAGCAGCCAAGTAGGGAGGCGGGAGCAGTTCTTC.

The rearrangement joins TRBV19 to TRBJ2-7; the D gene is possibly TRBD1 (5 bases). The V gene's germline CDR1 is LNHDA and CDR2 SQIVND (reference sequence). Trimming took off 3 bases at V and 2 bases at J, with 14 bases between the two ends. There are 15 residues in the CDR3. CDR3 nucleotides: TGTGCCAGTAGTATTGCCCAGGGCAATACCTACGAGCAGTACTTC. Amino acid sequence: CASSIAQGNTYEQYF.